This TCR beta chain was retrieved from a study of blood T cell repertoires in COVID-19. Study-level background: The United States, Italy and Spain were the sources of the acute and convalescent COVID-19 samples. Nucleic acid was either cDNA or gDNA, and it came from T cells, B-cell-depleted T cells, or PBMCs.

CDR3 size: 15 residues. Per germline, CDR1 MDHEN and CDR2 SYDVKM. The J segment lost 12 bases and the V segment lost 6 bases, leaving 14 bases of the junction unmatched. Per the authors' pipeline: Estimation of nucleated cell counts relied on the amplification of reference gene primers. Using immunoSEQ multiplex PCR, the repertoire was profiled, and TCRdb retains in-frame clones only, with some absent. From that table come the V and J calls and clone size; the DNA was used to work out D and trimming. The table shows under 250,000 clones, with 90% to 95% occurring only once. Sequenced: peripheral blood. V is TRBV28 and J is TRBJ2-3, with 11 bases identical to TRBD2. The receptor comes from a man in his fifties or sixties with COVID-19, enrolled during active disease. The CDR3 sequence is CASSRSGTSGTLQYF. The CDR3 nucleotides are TGTGCCAGCAGCCGAAGTGGGACTAGCGGTACCCTCCAGTATTTT.